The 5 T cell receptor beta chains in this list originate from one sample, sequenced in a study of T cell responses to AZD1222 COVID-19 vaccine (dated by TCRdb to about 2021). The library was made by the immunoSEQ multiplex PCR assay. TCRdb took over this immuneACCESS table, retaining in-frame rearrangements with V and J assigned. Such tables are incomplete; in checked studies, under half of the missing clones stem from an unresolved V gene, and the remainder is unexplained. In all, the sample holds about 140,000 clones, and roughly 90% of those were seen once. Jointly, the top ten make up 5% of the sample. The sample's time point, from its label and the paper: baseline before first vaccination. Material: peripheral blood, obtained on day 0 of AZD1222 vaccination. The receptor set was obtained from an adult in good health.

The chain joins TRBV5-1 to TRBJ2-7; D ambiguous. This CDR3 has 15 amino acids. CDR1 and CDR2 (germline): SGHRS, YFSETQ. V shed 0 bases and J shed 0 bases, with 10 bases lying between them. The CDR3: CASSLEGFSSYEQYF. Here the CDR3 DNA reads TGCGCCAGCAGCTTGGAAGGGTTCTCCTCCTACGAGCAGTACTTC.

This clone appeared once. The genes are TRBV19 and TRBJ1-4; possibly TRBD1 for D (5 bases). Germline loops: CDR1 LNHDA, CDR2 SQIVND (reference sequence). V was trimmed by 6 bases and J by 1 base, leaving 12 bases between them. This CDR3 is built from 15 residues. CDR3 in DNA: TGTGCCAGTAGAAACCAGGGTGGAACTAATGAAAAACTGTTTTTT. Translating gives CASRNQGGTNEKLFF.

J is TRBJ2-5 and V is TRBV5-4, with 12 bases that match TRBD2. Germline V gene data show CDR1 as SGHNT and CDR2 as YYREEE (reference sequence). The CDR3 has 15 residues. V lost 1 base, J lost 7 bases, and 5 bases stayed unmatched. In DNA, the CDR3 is TGTGCCAGCAGCTTGCTAGCGGGAGGGGACGGGACCCAGTACTTC. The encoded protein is CASSLLAGGDGTQYF. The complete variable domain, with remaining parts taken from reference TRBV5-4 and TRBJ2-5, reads ETGVTQSPTHLIKTRGQQVTLRCSSQSGHNTVSWYQQALGQGPQFIFQYYREEENGRGNFPPRFSGLQFPNYSSELNVNALELDDSALYLCASSLLAGGDGTQYFGPGTRLLVL.

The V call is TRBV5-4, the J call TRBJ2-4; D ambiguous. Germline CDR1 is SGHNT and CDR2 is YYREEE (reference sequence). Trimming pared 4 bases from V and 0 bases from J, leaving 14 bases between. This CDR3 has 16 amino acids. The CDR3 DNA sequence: TGTGCCAGCAGCGCGTCGTGGGCGGTAGCCAAAAACATTCAGTACTTC. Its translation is CASSASWAVAKNIQYF. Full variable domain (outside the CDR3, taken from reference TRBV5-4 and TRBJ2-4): ETGVTQSPTHLIKTRGQQVTLRCSSQSGHNTVSWYQQALGQGPQFIFQYYREEENGRGNFPPRFSGLQFPNYSSELNVNALELDDSALYLCASSASWAVAKNIQYFGAGTRLSVL.

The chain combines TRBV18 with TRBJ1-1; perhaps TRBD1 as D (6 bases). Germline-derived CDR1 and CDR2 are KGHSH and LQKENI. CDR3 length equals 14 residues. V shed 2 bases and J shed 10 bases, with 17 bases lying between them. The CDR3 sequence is CASSPGEGVDRAFF. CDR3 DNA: TGTGCCAGCTCACCAGGGGAGGGGGTTGATCGAGCTTTCTTT.